The clone carrying this T cell receptor (beta chain) was seen a handful of times. V dropped 5 bases and J dropped 8 bases, with 16 bases sitting between them. The CDR3 is made up of 15 amino acids. Germline V gene data show CDR1 as SGHTA and CDR2 as FQGTGA. TCRdb processed the 5' RACE reads anew with MiXCR; each CDR3 protein has one entry. The sample contains about 59,000 distinct CDR3 sequences, around 20% of which appear only once. Tregs were sorted as CD4+CD25+CD127-/low cells. The V and J genes are TRBV7-3 and TRBJ1-6; D is perhaps TRBD1 (6 bases). Sequences were obtained from tumor-infiltrating Tregs sorted from the breast tumor. The receptor was isolated from a female donor with breast cancer. Here the CDR3 DNA reads TGTGCCAGCAGCATTACAGGGCACAACGATTCACCCCTCCACTTT. Translated, it gives CASSITGHNDSPLHF.